These T cell receptor beta chains were read from a single sample in a study of T cells in Graves' hyperthyroidism and ophthalmopathy. TCRdb ran MiXCR on the multiplex PCR reads and lists one entry per CDR3 protein. This repertoire shows 600,000 to 700,000 distinct CDR3 sequences, about 14% found once; its top ten account for around 4.5%. Sequenced material: blood. These receptor sequences come from a woman between 35 and 50 years old with Graves' ophthalmopathy. CDR3s include the opening cysteine and the closing phenylalanine or tryptophan. D genes are given only for firm matches. Clone size appears in some rows only: once, few, many, or a class for an expanded clone.

v_gene	abundance	j_gene	d_gene	CDR3nt	CDR3aa
TRBV20-1	many	TRBJ2-4	NA	TGCAGTGCTCTGGACCGGCAAGGGAACATTCAGTACTTC	CSALDRQGNIQYF
TRBV12-3/TRBV12-4	NA	TRBJ1-1	NA	TGTGCCAGCAGTTTAATGACCAGGGAGGCTGCTTTCTTT	CASSLMTREAAFF
TRBV3-1	NA	TRBJ2-5	NA	TGTGCCAGCAGCCAAGCCGGGAGTGCGGAGACCCAGTACTTC	CASSQAGSAETQYF
TRBV7-3	NA	TRBJ2-2	NA	TGTGCCAGCAGCTTGGGTCTAGTCGCCACCGGGGAGCTGTTTTTT	CASSLGLVATGELFF
TRBV11-2	many	TRBJ1-1	NA	TGTGCCAGCAGCTTAGTAGGGGATTGGACTGAAGCTTTCTTT	CASSLVGDWTEAFF
TRBV5-1	many	TRBJ1-2	NA	TGCGCCAGCAGCCTAGGTAACACAGGGAACGGCTACACCTTC	CASSLGNTGNGYTF
TRBV7-3	many	TRBJ1-1	NA	TGTGCCAGCAGCTTAACGAGGAGGGAAGCAGCTTTCTTT	CASSLTRREAAFF
TRBV2	many	TRBJ2-7	TRBD1	TGTGCCAGCAGTGAAGGGGGACAGGGGGCGCGGGAGCAGTACTTC	CASSEGGQGAREQYF
TRBV12-3/TRBV12-4	NA	TRBJ1-5	NA	TGTGCCAGCAGTTTCAGGGCGCCATCCCCTATCAGCAATCAGCCCCAGCATTTT	CASSFRAPSPISNQPQHF
TRBV5-1	many	TRBJ1-1	NA	TGCGCCAGCAGCTTGGATATCGCACTGAACACTGAAGCTTTCTTT	CASSLDIALNTEAFF
TRBV20-1	few	TRBJ2-7	NA	TGCAGTGCCCAAGCGGAGAGCTGCTACGAGCAGTACTTC	CSAQAESCYEQYF
TRBV7-9	few	TRBJ2-7	TRBD2	TGTGCCAGCAGCTTTGGGGGGGGGGAGGATCGCGAGCAGTACTTC	CASSFGGGEDREQYF
TRBV4-1	few	TRBJ2-7	TRBD2	TGCGCCAGCAGCCCCCGGGGCGGGAGAGGGGACGGGCAGTACTTC	CASSPRGGRGDGQYF
TRBV6-2/TRBV6-3	few	TRBJ1-5	NA	TGTGCCAGCAGTTCCCTCATGGTGAGCAATCAGCCCCAGCATTTT	CASSSLMVSNQPQHF
TRBV19	NA	TRBJ1-5	TRBD1	TGTGCCAGTAGCGGACAGGGGGCCACCTATAGCAATCAGCCCCAGCATTTT	CASSGQGATYSNQPQHF
TRBV15	many	TRBJ1-2	NA	TGTGCCACCAGCAGAGCCGTGACGGGGGGCTATGGCTACACCTTC	CATSRAVTGGYGYTF
TRBV9	NA	TRBJ2-2	NA	TGTGCCAGCAGCGCCGAGACTAGTTCCGGGGAGCTGTTTTTT	CASSAETSSGELFF
TRBV6-1	many	TRBJ2-7	NA	TGTGCCAGCAGTACGGGTAGACACCACGGGGAATCCTACGAGCAGTACTTC	CASSTGRHHGESYEQYF